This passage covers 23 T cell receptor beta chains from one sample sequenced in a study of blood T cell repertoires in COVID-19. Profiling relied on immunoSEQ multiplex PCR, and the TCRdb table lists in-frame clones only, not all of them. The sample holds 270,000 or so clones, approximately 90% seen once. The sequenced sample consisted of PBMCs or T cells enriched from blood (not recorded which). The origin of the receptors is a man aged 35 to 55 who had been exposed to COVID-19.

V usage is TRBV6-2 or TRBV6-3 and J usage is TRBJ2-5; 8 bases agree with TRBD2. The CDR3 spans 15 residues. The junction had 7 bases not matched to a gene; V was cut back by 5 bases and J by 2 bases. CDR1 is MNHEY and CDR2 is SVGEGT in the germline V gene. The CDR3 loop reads CASSPAGGGQETQYF. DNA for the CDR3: TGTGCCAGCAGTCCGGCGGGGGGTGGACAAGAGACCCAGTACTTC.

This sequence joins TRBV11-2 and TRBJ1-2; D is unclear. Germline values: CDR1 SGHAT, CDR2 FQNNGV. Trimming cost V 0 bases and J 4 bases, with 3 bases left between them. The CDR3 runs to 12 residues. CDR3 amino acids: CASSLDSYGYTF. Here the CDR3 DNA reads TGTGCCAGCAGCTTAGACAGCTATGGCTACACCTTC.

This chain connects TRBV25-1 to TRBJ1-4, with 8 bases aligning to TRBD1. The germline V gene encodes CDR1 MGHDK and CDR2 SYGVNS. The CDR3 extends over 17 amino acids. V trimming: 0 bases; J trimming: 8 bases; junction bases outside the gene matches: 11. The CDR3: CASSEYGQGGSREKLFF. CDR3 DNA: TGTGCCAGCAGTGAATATGGACAGGGAGGTTCGCGAGAAAAACTGTTTTTT.

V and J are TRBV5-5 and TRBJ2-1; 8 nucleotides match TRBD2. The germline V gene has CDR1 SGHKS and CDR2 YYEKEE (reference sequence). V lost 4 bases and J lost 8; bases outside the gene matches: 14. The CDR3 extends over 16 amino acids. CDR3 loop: CASSPYTGTRSDEQFF. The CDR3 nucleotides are TGTGCCAGCAGCCCCTACACCGGGACTAGGTCCGATGAGCAGTTCTTC.

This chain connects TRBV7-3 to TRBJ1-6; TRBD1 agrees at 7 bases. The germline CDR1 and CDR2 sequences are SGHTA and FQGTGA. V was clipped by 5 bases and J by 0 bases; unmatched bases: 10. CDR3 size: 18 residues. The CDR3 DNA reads TGTGCCAGCAGCCGGGACAGTCCGGGGAGCTCCTATAATTCACCCCTCCACTTT. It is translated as CASSRDSPGSSYNSPLHF.

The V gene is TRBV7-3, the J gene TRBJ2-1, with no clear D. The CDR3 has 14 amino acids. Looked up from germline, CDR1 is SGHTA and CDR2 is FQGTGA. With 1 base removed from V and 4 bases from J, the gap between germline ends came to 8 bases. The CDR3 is CASSLIGGYNEQFF. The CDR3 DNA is TGTGCCAGCAGCTTAATTGGCGGTTACAATGAGCAGTTCTTC.

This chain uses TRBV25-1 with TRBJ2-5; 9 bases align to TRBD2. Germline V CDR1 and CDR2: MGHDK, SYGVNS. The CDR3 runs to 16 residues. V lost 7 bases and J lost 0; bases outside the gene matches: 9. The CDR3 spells CASIGRLAVDQETQYF. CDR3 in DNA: TGTGCCAGCATTGGTCGACTAGCGGTTGACCAAGAGACCCAGTACTTC.

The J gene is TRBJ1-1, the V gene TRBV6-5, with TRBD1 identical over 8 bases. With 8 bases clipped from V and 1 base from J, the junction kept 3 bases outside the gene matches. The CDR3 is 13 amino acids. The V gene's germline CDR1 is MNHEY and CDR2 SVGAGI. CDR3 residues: CASGQGANTEAFF. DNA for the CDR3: TGTGCCAGCGGACAGGGAGCGAACACTGAAGCTTTCTTT.

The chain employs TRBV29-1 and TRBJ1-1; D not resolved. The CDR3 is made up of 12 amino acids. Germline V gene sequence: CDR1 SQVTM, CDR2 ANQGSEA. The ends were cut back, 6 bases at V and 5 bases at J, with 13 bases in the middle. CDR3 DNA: TGCAGCGTCACCAACCGGGGTACTGAAGCTTTCTTT. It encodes CSVTNRGTEAFF.

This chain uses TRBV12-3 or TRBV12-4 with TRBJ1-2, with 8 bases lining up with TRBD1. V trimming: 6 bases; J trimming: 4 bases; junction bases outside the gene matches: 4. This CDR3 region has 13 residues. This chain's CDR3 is CASSLTGVYGYTF. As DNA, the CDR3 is TGTGCCAGCAGCTTGACAGGGGTCTATGGCTACACCTTC.

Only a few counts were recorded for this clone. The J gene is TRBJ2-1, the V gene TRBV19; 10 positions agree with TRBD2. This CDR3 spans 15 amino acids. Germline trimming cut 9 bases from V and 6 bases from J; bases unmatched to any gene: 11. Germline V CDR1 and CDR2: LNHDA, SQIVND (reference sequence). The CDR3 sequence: CASSSGSGFSNEQFF. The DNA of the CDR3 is TGTGCCAGCTCTAGCGGGAGTGGGTTCAGCAATGAGCAGTTCTTC.

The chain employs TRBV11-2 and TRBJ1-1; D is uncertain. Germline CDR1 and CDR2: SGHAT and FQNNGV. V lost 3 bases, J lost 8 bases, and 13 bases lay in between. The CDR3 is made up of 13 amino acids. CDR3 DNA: TGTGCCAGCAGCTTGGCGGGGAAAGGGGAAGCTTTCTTT. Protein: CASSLAGKGEAFF.

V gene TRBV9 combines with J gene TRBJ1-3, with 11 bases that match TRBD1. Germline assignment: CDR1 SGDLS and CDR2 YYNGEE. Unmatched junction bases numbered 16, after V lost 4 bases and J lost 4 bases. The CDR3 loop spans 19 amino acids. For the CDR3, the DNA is TGTGCCAGCAGCCTATTTAGGACAGGGGGCATTCGGGCCGGAAACACCATATATTTT. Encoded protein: CASSLFRTGGIRAGNTIYF.

The CDR3 spells CSVATNTGELFF. As DNA, the CDR3 is TGCAGCGTTGCCACGAACACCGGGGAGCTGTTTTTT. The chain recombines TRBV29-1 with TRBJ2-2; D is unresolved. CDR1 is SQVTM, CDR2 ANQGSEA, per germline. The V end was cut by 4 bases, the J end by 0 bases, with 3 bases between. The CDR3 contains 12 residues.

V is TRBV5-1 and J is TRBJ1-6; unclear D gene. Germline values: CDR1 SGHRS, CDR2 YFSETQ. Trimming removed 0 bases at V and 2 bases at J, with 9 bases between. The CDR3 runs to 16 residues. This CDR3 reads CASSLVEGPYNSPLHF. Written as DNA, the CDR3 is TGCGCCAGCAGCTTGGTGGAGGGTCCCTATAATTCACCCCTCCACTTT. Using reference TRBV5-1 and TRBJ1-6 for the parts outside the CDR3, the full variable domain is KAGVTQTPRYLIKTRGQQVTLSCSPISGHRSVSWYQQTPGQGLQFLFEYFSETQRNKGNFPGRFSGRQFSNSRSEMNVSTLELGDSALYLCASSLVEGPYNSPLHFGNGTRLTVT.

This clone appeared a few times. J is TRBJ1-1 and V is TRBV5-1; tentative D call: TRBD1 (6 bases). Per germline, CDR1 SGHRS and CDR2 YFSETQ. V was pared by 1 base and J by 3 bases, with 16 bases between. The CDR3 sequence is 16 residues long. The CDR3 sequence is CASSLWAQGVDTEAFF. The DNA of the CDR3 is TGCGCCAGCAGCTTGTGGGCACAGGGCGTCGACACTGAAGCTTTCTTT.

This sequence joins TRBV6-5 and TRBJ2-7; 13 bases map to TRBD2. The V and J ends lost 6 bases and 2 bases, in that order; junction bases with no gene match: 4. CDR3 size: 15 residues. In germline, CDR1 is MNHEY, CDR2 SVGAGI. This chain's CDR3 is CASRKTSGRAYEQYF. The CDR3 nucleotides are TGTGCCAGCAGAAAAACTAGCGGGAGGGCCTACGAGCAGTACTTC.

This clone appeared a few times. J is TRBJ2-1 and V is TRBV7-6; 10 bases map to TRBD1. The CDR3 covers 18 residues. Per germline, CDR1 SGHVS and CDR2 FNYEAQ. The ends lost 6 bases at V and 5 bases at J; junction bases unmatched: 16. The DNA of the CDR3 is TGTGCCAGCAGGCGGGACAGGGGATTTGGTGAGGAAGACAATGAGCAGTTCTTC. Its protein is CASRRDRGFGEEDNEQFF. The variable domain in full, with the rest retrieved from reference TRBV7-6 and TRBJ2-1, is GAGVSQSPRYKVTKRGQDVALRCDPISGHVSLYWYRQALGQGPEFLTYFNYEAQQDKSGLPNDRFSAERPEGSISTLTIQRTEQRDSAMYRCASRRDRGFGEEDNEQFFGPGTRLTVL.

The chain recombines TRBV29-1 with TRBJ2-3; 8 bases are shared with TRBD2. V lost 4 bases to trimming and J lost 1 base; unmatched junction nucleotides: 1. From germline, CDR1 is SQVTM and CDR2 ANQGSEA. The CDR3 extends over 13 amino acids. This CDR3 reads CSVALAGTDTQYF. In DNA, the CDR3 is TGCAGCGTTGCACTAGCGGGCACAGATACGCAGTATTTT.

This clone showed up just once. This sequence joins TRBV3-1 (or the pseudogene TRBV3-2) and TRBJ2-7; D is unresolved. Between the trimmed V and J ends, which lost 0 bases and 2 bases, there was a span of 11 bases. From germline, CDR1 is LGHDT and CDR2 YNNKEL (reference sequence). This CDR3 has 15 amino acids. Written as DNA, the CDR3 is TGTGCCAGCAGCCAAGATGCACTCCTGGCCTACGAGCAGTACTTC. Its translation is CASSQDALLAYEQYF.

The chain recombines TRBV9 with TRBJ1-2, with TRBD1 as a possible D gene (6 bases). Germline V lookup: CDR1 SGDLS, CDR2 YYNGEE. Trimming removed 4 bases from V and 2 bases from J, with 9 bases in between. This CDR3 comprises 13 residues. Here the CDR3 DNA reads TGTGCCAGCAGCTCCGACAGGAACTATGGCTACACCTTC. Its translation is CASSSDRNYGYTF.

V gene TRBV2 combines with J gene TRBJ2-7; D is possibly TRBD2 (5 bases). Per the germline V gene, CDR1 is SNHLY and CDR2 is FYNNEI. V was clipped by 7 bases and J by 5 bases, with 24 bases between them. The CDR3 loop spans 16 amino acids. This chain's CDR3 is CASTTQALNREHEQYF. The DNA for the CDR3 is TGTGCCAGCACCACCCAGGCATTAAATAGGGAGCACGAGCAGTACTTC.

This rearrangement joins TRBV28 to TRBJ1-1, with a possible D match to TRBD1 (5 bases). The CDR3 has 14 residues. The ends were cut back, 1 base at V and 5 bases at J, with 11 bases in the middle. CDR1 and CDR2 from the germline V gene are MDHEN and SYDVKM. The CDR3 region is CASSLLYRRTEAFF. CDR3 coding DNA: TGTGCCAGCAGTTTATTGTACAGGAGAACTGAAGCTTTCTTT.